This TCR beta chain originates from a study of post-analysis software for immune sequencing data. Notes on the study in general: Comparison of patients with controls showed roughly five TRBV segments more frequent in patients, TRBV5-6, TRBV5-1 and TRBV20-1 among them.

This clonotype has a handful of counts. Antigen specificity is unknown. CDR1 is MNHNS, CDR2 SASEGT, per germline. V was pared by 5 bases and J by 4 bases, with 10 bases of the junction left unmatched. The CDR3 covers 15 residues. Presence of unique molecular identifiers characterized the TCR beta cDNA libraries. Approximately 0.5 million cDNA molecules were recovered from an input of 1 to 10 million T cells. MiXCR, run by TCRdb on the PCR reads, gives a single entry per CDR3 protein. The table shows about 460,000 distinct CDR3 sequences, with roughly 45% occurring only once. The sample taken for sequencing was blood. The TCR was taken from a girl aged 5-17 years with multiple sclerosis. The chain is built from TRBV6-1 and TRBJ2-7, with TRBD2 matching 8 bases. CDR3 nucleotide sequence: TGTGCCAGCAGTAGGTTAGCGGGGCCAGGATACGAGCAGTACTTC. Amino acid sequence: CASSRLAGPGYEQYF.